What follows are 2 T cell receptor beta chains derived from one specimen sequenced in a study of cytomegalovirus exposure and HLA in healthy donors. A multiplex PCR was run with 60 Vbeta primers and 13 Jbeta primers. The protocol was immunoSEQ multiplex PCR, while the TCRdb copy is restricted to in-frame clones and leaves out a portion. This sample carries 100,000 or so clones, 76% of them seen once, and the ten largest clones take around 4.1%. Sequenced: PBMCs. The receptor source for this set is a middle-aged man in good health and CMV-seronegative.

The rearrangement uses TRBV9 and TRBJ2-3; D unresolved. V was shortened by 3 bases and J by 6 bases, with 14 bases between the two germline ends. Germline V gene data show CDR1 as SGDLS and CDR2 as YYNGEE. The CDR3 contains 14 residues. This chain's CDR3 is CASSERLPKDTQYF. The CDR3 bases are TGTGCCAGCAGCGAGAGACTCCCCAAGGATACGCAGTATTTT.

CDR3 bases: TGTGCCAGCAGCTTAGAGCCCCTAAGTGGGACCCAGTACTTC. It yields the protein CASSLEPLSGTQYF. The chain recombines TRBV11-2 with TRBJ2-5, with D unresolved. This CDR3 spans 14 amino acids. Germline CDR1 SGHAT, CDR2 FQNNGV. Deletions cut 0 bases from V and 7 bases from J, with 12 bases between.